The clone carrying this TCR beta chain has more than one count but fewer than ten. CDR1 is SGHVS, CDR2 FNYEAQ, per germline. This CDR3 contains 14 residues. The V end was cut by 4 bases, the J end by 1 base, with 10 bases between. These data are taken from a study of shared clonotypes between healthy human individuals. CD45RO-negative, CCR7-selected cells formed the naive CD8 fraction, which excluded terminally differentiated effector memory CD45RA+ cells. Execution of the assay was at deep level. Genomic DNA belonging to each subset was distributed in equal measure over several immunoSEQ plates. Profiling relied on immunoSEQ multiplex PCR, and the TCRdb table lists in-frame clones only, not all of them. Here the sample spans hundreds of thousands of clones, roughly 95% being singletons.

Sequences were obtained from naive CD8+ T cells sorted from blood. This chain uses TRBV7-6 with TRBJ1-1; D is perhaps TRBD1 (5 bases). This sequence was found in a woman aged 25 to 39 in good health. CDR3 DNA: TGTGCCAGCAGCTCAGAAGGACAGAACACTGAAGCTTTCTTT. As protein: CASSSEGQNTEAFF.